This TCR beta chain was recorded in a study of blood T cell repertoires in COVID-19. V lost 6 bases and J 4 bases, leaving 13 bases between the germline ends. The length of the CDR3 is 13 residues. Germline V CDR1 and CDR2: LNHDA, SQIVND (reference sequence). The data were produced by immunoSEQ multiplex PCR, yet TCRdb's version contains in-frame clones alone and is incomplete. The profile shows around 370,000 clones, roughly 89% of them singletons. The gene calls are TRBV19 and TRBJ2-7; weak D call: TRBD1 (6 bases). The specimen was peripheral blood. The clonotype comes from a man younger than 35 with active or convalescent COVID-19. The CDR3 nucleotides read TGTGCCAGTAGCCCCAAACAGGGATACGAGCAGTACTTC. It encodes CASSPKQGYEQYF.